The table lists the clone carrying this TCR beta chain with a few counts. The data originate from a study of cytotoxic CD8 clonotypes in ibrutinib-treated CLL. Background on the study: Response was recorded as partial in 24 patients and complete in 2; at median about 64 months, roughly 15 remained remitted and some 12 had progressed.

The repertoire was sequenced with immunoSEQ multiplex PCR; TCRdb's copy has only in-frame clones and lacks some. The repertoire holds about 92,000 clones, with roughly three quarters as singletons. The V end was cut by 6 bases, the J end by 3 bases, with 15 bases between. The germline V gene encodes CDR1 MNHNS and CDR2 SASEGT. The CDR3 consists of 14 residues. This chain uses TRBV6-1 with TRBJ2-7, with D possibly TRBD2 on 5 matching bases. The material sequenced was PBMCs, taken after 24 months of ibrutinib treatment. The source is a human donor with chronic lymphocytic leukemia. The CDR3, as DNA: TGTGCCAGCAGGGACTCGACCAGATTCTACGAGCAGTACTTC. It yields the protein CASRDSTRFYEQYF.